One and the same sample provided the 11 T cell receptor beta chains below, sequenced in a study of CD8+ T cells in alopecia areata. Sequencing used cDNA as its template, made by extracting RNA and reverse transcribing it. TCRdb's copy holds only in-frame clones and misses some; the assay was immunoSEQ multiplex PCR. The sample has over 100,000 clones, 49% seen once. The sample here was CD8+ T cells sorted from blood, taken at week 0. These receptors came from a human donor with alopecia areata.

The chain recombines TRBV27 with TRBJ1-2; 9 nucleotides agree with TRBD1. The CDR3 loop spans 14 amino acids. From germline, CDR1 is MNHEY and CDR2 SMNVEV (reference sequence). Germline trimming cut 5 bases from V and 4 bases from J; bases unmatched to any gene: 5. The CDR3 DNA reads TGTGCCAGCAGTCCACAGGGGGCCCTCTATGGCTACACCTTC. Its protein is CASSPQGALYGYTF.

CDR3 nucleotides: TGTGCCAGCACCTCGTGGCTAGCGTCTGGGGATACGCAGTATTTT. Protein sequence: CASTSWLASGDTQYF. J is TRBJ2-3 and V is TRBV7-2, with D perhaps matching TRBD2 (6 bases). The CDR3 is made up of 15 amino acids. Trimming left V 7 bases short and J 6 bases short, with 20 bases between. Germline V gene lookup returns CDR1 SGHTA and CDR2 FQGNSA.

The chain joins TRBV29-1 to TRBJ1-5; 8 bases are a match to TRBD1. The CDR3 has 14 amino acids. Germline loops: CDR1 SQVTM, CDR2 ANQGSEA. The V gene end was trimmed by 7 bases and the J gene end by 2 bases; junction bases not matched to a gene: 7. The CDR3 loop is CSALQGDRNQPQHF. CDR3 DNA sequence: TGCAGCGCGCTACAGGGGGACCGCAATCAGCCCCAGCATTTT.

The chain links TRBV9 to TRBJ2-7; possibly TRBD1 or TRBD2 for D (5 bases each). CDR3 length: 12 amino acids. Germline lookup yields CDR1 SGDLS and CDR2 YYNGEE. Trimming left V 0 bases short and J 6 bases short, with 7 bases between. The CDR3: CASSVDGGEQYF. In nucleotides, the CDR3 is TGTGCCAGCAGCGTAGATGGGGGCGAGCAGTACTTC. Together with reference TRBV9 and TRBJ2-7, the CDR3 gives the full variable domain: DSGVTQTPKHLITATGQRVTLRCSPRSGDLSVYWYQQSLDQGLQFLIQYYNGEERAKGNILERFSAQQFPDLHSELNLSSLELGDSALYFCASSVDGGEQYFGPGTRLTVT.

The CDR3 DNA reads TGTGCCAGCAGCCGACAGAGGGAGACCCAGTACTTC. Its protein is CASSRQRETQYF. This chain connects TRBV11-2 to TRBJ2-5; perhaps TRBD1 as D (5 bases). CDR3 length: 12 amino acids. CDR1 SGHAT and CDR2 FQNNGV come from the germline V gene. V gave up 5 bases and J gave up 5 bases, with 9 bases separating them.

This chain uses TRBV29-1 with TRBJ1-1, with D possibly matching TRBD1 (6 bases). Between the trimmed V and J ends, which lost 2 bases and 6 bases, there was a span of 19 bases. The CDR3 covers 15 residues. Germline CDR1 and CDR2: SQVTM and ANQGSEA. For the CDR3, the DNA is TGCAGCGTTGAAAGGTTTTCGGGCAGGGGACCTGAAGCTTTCTTT. This gives the protein CSVERFSGRGPEAFF.

For this clone: The sample contains more than one DNA sequence encoding this CDR3. The genes are TRBV5-1 and TRBJ2-1, with D perhaps matching TRBD1 or TRBD2 (6 bases each). Germline V gene lookup returns CDR1 SGHRS and CDR2 YFSETQ. The V gene lost 2 bases and the J gene lost 1 base, with 16 bases spanning the gap. The length of the CDR3 is 17 residues. In DNA form, the CDR3 reads TGCGCCAGCAGCTTAGGATTTCGGGGGCCGTCCTACAATGAGCAGTTCTTC. Its protein product is CASSLGFRGPSYNEQFF.

The genes are TRBV6-5 and TRBJ2-3, with D maybe TRBD1 (6 bases). The ends were cut back, 8 bases at V and 2 bases at J, with 17 bases in the middle. The CDR3 is made up of 15 amino acids. Per germline, CDR1 MNHEY and CDR2 SVGAGI. The CDR3 DNA reads as TGTGCCAGCGGAACGACAGGCCTTTTCACAGATACGCAGTATTTT. It codes for CASGTTGLFTDTQYF.

This chain joins TRBV6-5 and TRBJ2-2; TRBD2 is a possible D gene (6 bases). Germline V CDR1 and CDR2: MNHEY, SVGAGI. The CDR3 has 15 residues. Trimming left V 7 bases short and J 2 bases short, with 14 bases between. The CDR3 spells CASTSPGGNTGELFF. The CDR3 DNA reads as TGTGCCAGCACTTCCCCCGGGGGAAACACCGGGGAGCTGTTTTTT.

The chain links TRBV7-6 to TRBJ2-7; 7 nucleotides match TRBD1. There are 13 residues in the CDR3. From germline, CDR1 is SGHVS and CDR2 FNYEAQ. V shed 6 bases and J 2 bases; nucleotides not matched to a gene: 4. CDR3: CASSLDRAYEQYF. CDR3 nucleotide sequence: TGTGCCAGCAGTCTTGACAGGGCCTACGAGCAGTACTTC.

This clone was detected only once. The rearrangement links TRBV10-3 to TRBJ2-5, with 9 bases aligning to TRBD1. The CDR3 is 16 amino acids. CDR1 is ENHRY, CDR2 SYGVKD, per germline. V lost 5 bases to trimming and J lost 7 bases; unmatched junction nucleotides: 14. The CDR3: CAISLQGATEGGTQYF. CDR3 bases: TGTGCCATCAGTCTACAGGGGGCTACCGAAGGAGGGACCCAGTACTTC.